Sequencing of this T cell receptor beta chain was carried out in a study of T cells after yellow fever vaccination. Study conclusions and caveats: A limited proportion of clonotypes was detected within both the CD4 and CD8 compartments. Contaminating bulk clonotypes could be abundant in FACS-sorted repertoires. Most primary-vaccination clones recurred post-booster (under 98% CD4, around 90% CD8).

The study made its TCR cDNA through 5'RACE template switching. That step introduced a universal primer site along with UMIs. Via MiXCR, TCRdb re-called the 5' RACE reads, giving one row per CDR3 protein. This table has 600,000 to 750,000 distinct CDR3 sequences, more than 9% appearing once. Germline CDR1 MNHEY, CDR2 SMNVEV (reference sequence). The CDR3 runs to 17 residues. J lost 2 bases, V lost 2 bases, and 11 bases had no gene match. This clonotype occurred a few times. Its antigen is still unknown. The sequences come from PBMCs, collected on the day of the yellow fever booster vaccination. V gene TRBV27 combines with J gene TRBJ2-7; 8 bases fit TRBD1. The receptor was derived from a man aged 25-40 years who received the YFV17D yellow fever vaccine. The CDR3 DNA reads as TGTGCCAGCAGTTTAATGGGAAGGCGGACAGGGACCTACGAGCAGTACTTC. This gives the protein CASSLMGRRTGTYEQYF.